Listed here are 28 T cell receptor beta chains from one sample, sequenced in a study of identical twins. Each CDR3 protein gets one entry after TCRdb re-called the 5' RACE reads with MiXCR. The sample records approximately 300,000 distinct CDR3 sequences, roughly 8.6% being singletons. These data are also associated with another study on yellow fever vaccine responses in identical twins.

The sample was CD8+ T cells sorted from blood. The receptors stem from a woman under 30 in good health.

This chain joins TRBV9 and TRBJ2-7; 8 nucleotides align to TRBD2. Losses at the gene ends were 7 bases for V and 1 base for J; bases not matched to a gene: 16. This CDR3 region has 17 residues. In germline, CDR1 is SGDLS, CDR2 YYNGEE. The CDR3 is CASSRGSEGTRSYEQYF. CDR3 nucleotides: TGTGCCAGCTCACGTGGGTCAGAGGGGACTAGATCCTACGAGCAGTACTTC.

In its sample, this clonotype was seen a few times. The chain links TRBV4-1 to TRBJ2-7; D is undetermined. V lost 0 bases and J 3 bases, leaving 9 bases between the germline ends. The length of the CDR3 is 14 residues. Germline V gene sequence: CDR1 MGHRA, CDR2 YSYEKL. The CDR3 DNA sequence: TGCGCCAGCAGCCAAGAGGTTGGATACTACGAGCAGTACTTC. The encoded protein is CASSQEVGYYEQYF.

The table lists this clonotype with a few counts. This chain links TRBV10-3 with TRBJ2-2, with 8 bases matching TRBD1. The CDR3 extends over 14 amino acids. Germline CDR1 ENHRY, CDR2 SYGVKD. With 5 bases clipped from V and 5 bases from J, the junction kept 4 bases outside the gene matches. DNA for the CDR3: TGTGCCATCAGTCCAGGGGGCGCGACCGGGGAGCTGTTTTTT. As protein: CAISPGGATGELFF.

This clonotype has a single count. This sequence joins TRBV4-3 and TRBJ2-2; no definite D call. CDR1 and CDR2 (germline): LGHNA, YSLEER. The CDR3 has 15 amino acids. Trimming pared 0 bases from V and 2 bases from J, leaving 7 bases between. The CDR3 reads CASSQDTFNTGELFF. Written as DNA, the CDR3 is TGCGCCAGCAGCCAAGATACGTTCAACACCGGGGAGCTGTTTTTT.

The sample holds many counts of this clonotype. The V gene is TRBV25-1, the J gene TRBJ2-1, with 7 bases that match TRBD2. The trim removed 11 bases at V and 11 bases at J, leaving 3 bases unmatched. Germline V CDR1 and CDR2: MGHDK, SYGVNS. The CDR3 sequence is 9 residues long. CDR3 sequence: CARTSKQFF. The DNA of the CDR3 is TGTGCCCGGACTAGTAAGCAGTTCTTC.

This chain connects TRBV4-3 to TRBJ2-3; possibly TRBD2 for D (6 bases). Trimming left V 1 base short and J 3 bases short, with 14 bases between. This CDR3 is 16 amino acids long. Per germline, CDR1 LGHNA and CDR2 YSLEER. The CDR3 here is CASSQGRERWTDTQYF. In nucleotides, the CDR3 is TGCGCCAGCAGCCAAGGGCGGGAAAGATGGACAGATACGCAGTATTTT.

V and J are TRBV24-1 and TRBJ2-1; 10 bases align to TRBD2. The CDR3 extends over 17 amino acids. J lost 3 bases, V lost 7 bases, and 11 bases had no gene match. The germline gives CDR1 KGHDR, CDR2 SFDVKD. The CDR3 loop reads CATRGGSGRSDYNEQFF. CDR3 in DNA: TGTGCCACCAGGGGTGGTAGCGGGAGGTCAGACTACAATGAGCAGTTCTTC.

This clonotype was found many times. The V gene is TRBV29-1, the J gene TRBJ2-7, with 7 bases aligning to TRBD1. CDR3 length: 13 residues. V lost 4 bases and J lost 1; bases outside the gene matches: 4. From germline, CDR1 is SQVTM and CDR2 ANQGSEA. The CDR3 DNA reads TGCAGCGTTGGGGGACAGAATTCCTACGAGCAGTACTTC. This encodes CSVGGQNSYEQYF.

This clonotype came up a few times. V usage is TRBV27 and J usage is TRBJ2-7; weak D call: TRBD2 (5 bases). There are 15 residues in the CDR3. CDR1 and CDR2 (germline): MNHEY, SMNVEV (reference sequence). V lost 1 base, J lost 2 bases, and 12 bases lay in between. CDR3 sequence: CASSLFPPGTYEQYF. The CDR3 DNA sequence: TGTGCCAGCAGTTTATTCCCCCCCGGGACCTACGAGCAGTACTTC.

This clonotype was detected ten times or more. The gene calls are TRBV4-1 and TRBJ2-5; D not resolved. V gave up 0 bases and J gave up 4 bases, with 15 bases separating them. Germline CDR1 reads MGHRA; CDR2 reads YSYEKL. This CDR3 is 16 amino acids long. The DNA for the CDR3 is TGCGCCAGCAGCCAAGATTATTCCCGAAGGGTAGAGACCCAGTACTTC. This sequence encodes CASSQDYSRRVETQYF.

This clonotype has more than one count but fewer than ten. The gene calls are TRBV28 and TRBJ2-3; TRBD2 aligns across 8 bases. The V and J ends lost 7 bases and 4 bases, in that order; junction bases with no gene match: 7. This CDR3 comprises 14 residues. Germline CDR1 MDHEN, CDR2 SYDVKM. The CDR3 coding sequence is TGTGCCAGCATCCGGGAGGGCAGGGCAGATACGCAGTATTTT. Protein sequence: CASIREGRADTQYF.

The genes are TRBV28 and TRBJ2-7; no definite D call. Trimming took 1 base from V and 6 from J, leaving 7 bases between them. This CDR3 spans 12 amino acids. The germline CDR1 and CDR2 sequences are MDHEN and SYDVKM. The CDR3 loop reads CASSLSRGEQYF. The CDR3 nucleotides read TGTGCCAGCAGTTTATCCCGCGGCGAGCAGTACTTC.

This clonotype occurred a few times. The chain links TRBV29-1 to TRBJ2-1; possibly TRBD1 for D (6 bases). Between the trimmed V and J ends, which lost 5 bases and 9 bases, there was a span of 17 bases. CDR3 size: 13 residues. CDR1 SQVTM and CDR2 ANQGSEA come from the germline V gene. The CDR3 loop reads CSVTDSRGGEQFF. Here the CDR3 DNA reads TGCAGCGTTACGGATTCGAGAGGGGGTGAGCAGTTCTTC.

This clonotype was seen ten or more times. This sequence joins TRBV27 and TRBJ2-2, with TRBD2 matching 7 bases. Trimming removed 1 base from V and 10 bases from J; junction bases left unmatched: 9. Germline lookup yields CDR1 MNHEY and CDR2 SMNVEV (reference sequence). The CDR3 has 15 residues. CDR3 bases: TGTGCCAGCAGTTTATGGGGCGGGGGAGAGGTGGAGCTGTTTTTT. Protein: CASSLWGGGEVELFF.

V and J are TRBV4-1 and TRBJ2-5; D not resolved. Trimming left V 1 base short and J 0 bases short, with 3 bases between. The germline V gene has CDR1 MGHRA and CDR2 YSYEKL. There are 13 residues in the CDR3. The CDR3 is CASSQVNQETQYF. CDR3 nucleotides: TGCGCCAGCAGCCAAGTTAACCAAGAGACCCAGTACTTC.

The chain couples TRBV28 to TRBJ2-5, with D possibly being TRBD1 (6 bases). Trimming pared 5 bases from V and 2 bases from J, leaving 15 bases between. CDR1 is MDHEN and CDR2 is SYDVKM in the germline V gene. The CDR3 totals 15 residues. Written as DNA, the CDR3 is TGTGCCAGCAGTGGTCCTTGGACAGAGCAAGAGACCCAGTACTTC. This encodes CASSGPWTEQETQYF.

Many counts were recorded for this clonotype. V is TRBV20-1 and J is TRBJ2-7; D ambiguous. In germline, CDR1 is DFQATT, CDR2 SNEGSKA (reference sequence). V lost 6 bases and J 6 bases, leaving 15 bases between the germline ends. The CDR3 loop spans 12 amino acids. CDR3 amino acids: CSATRTPGEQYF. The CDR3 nucleotides read TGCAGTGCCACTCGGACCCCAGGCGAGCAGTACTTC.

This clonotype has a count of ten or more. The gene calls are TRBV12-3 or TRBV12-4 and TRBJ1-1; no reliable D call. This CDR3 comprises 10 residues. Trimming removed 10 bases at V and 7 bases at J, with 10 bases between. CDR3 protein: CATFRGEAFF. The CDR3 DNA reads as TGTGCCACCTTTCGGGGTGAAGCTTTCTTT.

The J gene is TRBJ2-7, the V gene TRBV7-9, with 10 nucleotides matching TRBD2. This CDR3 has 13 amino acids. The germline V gene has CDR1 SEHNR and CDR2 FQNEAQ (reference sequence). V gave up 8 bases and J gave up 4 bases; unmatched junction bases: 5. The CDR3 DNA reads as TGTGCCAGCCGGGGGACTAGCGCTTACGAGCAGTACTTC. Its protein is CASRGTSAYEQYF.

The chain couples TRBV24-1 to TRBJ2-1; D gene unclear. The V gene's germline CDR1 is KGHDR and CDR2 SFDVKD. The germline V and J ends were trimmed by 5 bases and 9 bases, with 16 bases remaining between them. This CDR3 contains 14 residues. The chain's CDR3 is CATSADFISGEQFF. The DNA for the CDR3 is TGTGCCACCAGTGCTGACTTCATAAGTGGTGAGCAGTTCTTC.

There are many counts of this clonotype. This rearrangement joins TRBV12-3 or TRBV12-4 to TRBJ2-1; no reliable D call. The CDR3 consists of 12 residues. Trimming cost V 6 bases and J 6 bases, with 9 bases left between them. The CDR3 reads CASSRVPNEQFF. CDR3 coding DNA: TGTGCCAGCAGCCGTGTTCCCAATGAGCAGTTCTTC.

This clonotype showed up just a few times. The chain uses TRBV6-5 and TRBJ2-3; tentatively, D is TRBD1 (7 bases). V was pared by 2 bases and J by 2 bases, with 17 bases between. The germline CDR1 and CDR2 sequences are MNHEY and SVGAGI. The CDR3 consists of 17 residues. Here the CDR3 reads CASSYGAGGGSTDTQYF. CDR3 DNA: TGTGCCAGCAGTTACGGGGCAGGGGGAGGATCCACAGATACGCAGTATTTT.

This clonotype showed up many times. The chain couples TRBV5-5 to TRBJ2-3; 8 nucleotides line up with TRBD1. Trimming at V came to 1 base and at J to 4 bases, leaving 2 bases not matched to a gene. Germline CDR1 reads SGHKS; CDR2 reads YYEKEE (reference sequence). The CDR3 totals 14 residues. The CDR3 here is CASSLTGGSDTQYF. CDR3 sequence (DNA): TGTGCCAGCAGCTTGACAGGGGGGTCAGATACGCAGTATTTT.

There are a few counts of this clonotype. The chain recombines TRBV5-4 with TRBJ2-5, with D unresolved. The CDR3 totals 13 residues. Germline loops: CDR1 SGHNT, CDR2 YYREEE (reference sequence). Between the trimmed V and J ends, which lost 4 bases and 1 base, there was a span of 8 bases. This CDR3 is CASSEELQETQYF. The CDR3 nucleotides are TGTGCCAGCAGCGAGGAACTCCAAGAGACCCAGTACTTC. The entire variable domain, with the rest obtained from reference TRBV5-4 and TRBJ2-5, is as follows: ETGVTQSPTHLIKTRGQQVTLRCSSQSGHNTVSWYQQALGQGPQFIFQYYREEENGRGNFPPRFSGLQFPNYSSELNVNALELDDSALYLCASSEELQETQYFGPGTRLLVL.

In its sample, this clonotype was seen a few times. V is TRBV28 and J is TRBJ2-3; a possible D gene is TRBD2 (5 bases). Germline assignment: CDR1 MDHEN and CDR2 SYDVKM. The CDR3 sequence is 18 residues long. V shed 2 bases and J shed 3 bases, with 21 bases lying between them. CDR3 DNA sequence: TGTGCCAGCAGTTTACGACCGTCGGTTGTAACGGGGACAGATACGCAGTATTTT. Protein: CASSLRPSVVTGTDTQYF.

This clonotype came up many times. The chain links TRBV7-3 to TRBJ2-7, with a weak D call TRBD1 (5 bases). With 3 bases removed from V and 1 base from J, the gap between germline ends came to 13 bases. The CDR3 is 15 residues long. Germline CDR1 is SGHTA and CDR2 is FQGTGA. CDR3 protein: CASSLAIGQSYEQYF. CDR3 DNA: TGTGCCAGCAGCTTGGCTATCGGACAATCCTACGAGCAGTACTTC.

This clonotype was found a few times. The chain carries TRBV20-1 and TRBJ2-7; the match to TRBD1 covers 8 bases. The CDR3 consists of 13 residues. Germline V gene sequence: CDR1 DFQATT, CDR2 SNEGSKA (reference sequence). The trim removed 5 bases at V and 0 bases at J, leaving 3 bases unmatched. The CDR3: CSADGQGSYEQYF. CDR3 coding DNA: TGCAGTGCTGATGGACAGGGCTCCTACGAGCAGTACTTC.

CDR3 protein: CSAHRTSGVNTDTQYF. CDR3 DNA sequence: TGCAGTGCCCATAGGACTAGCGGGGTGAACACAGATACGCAGTATTTT. This sequence joins TRBV20-1 and TRBJ2-3; 12 bases fit TRBD2. This CDR3 has 16 residues. V shed 6 bases and J 2 bases; nucleotides not matched to a gene: 9. Germline CDR1 is DFQATT and CDR2 is SNEGSKA (reference sequence).